One T cell receptor (beta chain) is described in this entry. This sample is part of a study of blood T cells in healthy people across ages. A second PCR of roughly 6 to 12 cycles used a sample-barcoded 5' primer and a J-beta primer mix. With 12 random nucleotides, a template-switch adaptor tagged each individual cDNA molecule. TCRdb itself ran the 5' RACE reads through MiXCR, one entry per CDR3 protein. The data hold around 800,000 distinct CDR3 sequences, with roughly 50% observed a single time. The clonotype was recovered from an elderly man in good health. Material for sequencing was blood.

The CDR3, as DNA: TGTGCCAGCAGCCAGGACAGGGTATTCGGTGGCTACACCTTC. It encodes CASSQDRVFGGYTF. The chain couples TRBV14 to TRBJ1-2, with TRBD1 identical over 8 bases. V lost 3 bases to trimming and J lost 7 bases; unmatched junction nucleotides: 7. Germline V gives CDR1 SGHDN, CDR2 FVKESK. The length of the CDR3 is 14 residues.